The 22 T cell receptor beta chains in this list originate from one sample, sequenced in a study of post-analysis software for immune sequencing data. General study findings and limits: Elevated frequency relative to controls characterized several TRBV segments in patients, TRBV5-6, TRBV5-1 and TRBV20-1 among them.

These receptors are not linked to any known antigen. Researchers reported that TCR beta cDNA libraries carried unique molecular identifiers. Each CDR3 protein is one row after TCRdb ran MiXCR on the PCR reads. The sample carries around 250,000 distinct CDR3 sequences, 30% to 45% recorded once. Specimen: blood. The receptors shown here come from a girl aged 5-17 years with multiple sclerosis.

The genes are TRBV5-1 and TRBJ2-1, with 12 bases that match TRBD2. Losses at the gene ends were 10 bases for V and 7 bases for J; bases not matched to a gene: 9. The CDR3 has 14 residues. Germline lookup yields CDR1 SGHRS and CDR2 YFSETQ. The CDR3 nucleotides read TGCGCCGGCACCTTGACTAGCGGGGGTAATGAGCAGTTCTTC. Its translation: CAGTLTSGGNEQFF.

This clonotype was detected only a few times. This sequence joins TRBV6-2 or TRBV6-3 and TRBJ2-1; D could derive from TRBD1 or TRBD2 (5 bases each). The germline gives CDR1 MNHEY, CDR2 SVGEGT. The CDR3 length is 12 residues. Between the trimmed V and J ends, which lost 8 bases and 9 bases, there was a span of 14 bases. CDR3 coding DNA: TGTGCCAGCGGGACCGGGGTGGGTGAGCAGTTCTTC. This translates into CASGTGVGEQFF.

This clonotype was found a few times. A much larger clone differs from this one at a single base, so this may be a read error. The CDR3 protein is CASSLTGGTCNEQFF. The DNA of the CDR3 is TGCGCCAGCAGCTTGACGGGGGGGACCTGCAATGAGCAGTTCTTC. The chain combines TRBV5-1 with TRBJ2-1; the match to TRBD2 covers 8 bases. The CDR3 runs 15 residues. Germline CDR1 reads SGHRS; CDR2 reads YFSETQ. V gave up 1 base and J gave up 6 bases; unmatched junction bases: 6. The full variable domain, its missing parts supplied by reference TRBV5-1 and TRBJ2-1, is KAGVTQTPRYLIKTRGQQVTLSCSPISGHRSVSWYQQTPGQGLQFLFEYFSETQRNKGNFPGRFSGRQFSNSRSEMNVSTLELGDSALYLCASSLTGGTCNEQFFGPGTRLTVL.

This clonotype was observed at least ten times. The chain recombines TRBV29-1 with TRBJ2-3; D possibly corresponds to TRBD1 (5 bases). V lost 8 bases, J lost 4 bases, and 13 bases lay in between. The CDR3 has 12 residues. Germline assignment: CDR1 SQVTM and CDR2 ANQGSEA. This CDR3 is CSISSRADTQYF. The CDR3 DNA sequence: TGCAGCATTTCGTCCAGGGCAGATACGCAGTATTTT.

The sample holds a few counts of this clonotype. The gene calls are TRBV11-2 and TRBJ2-2, with 10 nucleotides matching TRBD1. J was trimmed by 6 bases and V by 3 bases; bases with no gene match: 4. CDR1 is SGHAT, CDR2 FQNNGV, per germline. The CDR3 has 15 residues. CDR3 protein: CASSLPGQGSGELFF. The DNA for the CDR3 is TGTGCCAGCAGCTTGCCGGGACAGGGGTCCGGGGAGCTGTTTTTT.

With respect to this clonotype: A read error may explain this, as a much larger clone is one base away. The genes are TRBV29-1 and TRBJ1-4; 10 positions match TRBD1. Per the germline V gene, CDR1 is SQVTM and CDR2 is ANQGSEA. CDR3 length: 16 residues. CDR3: CSANPRTGGTSEKLFF. In DNA form, the CDR3 reads TGCAGCGCTAACCCTCGGACAGGGGGTACTAGTGAAAAACTGTTTTTT.

In nucleotides, the CDR3 is TGTGCCAGCAGCCAACAAGGGCGATCGGGACAAGAAGAGCAGTACTTC. This translates into CASSQQGRSGQEEQYF. This sequence joins TRBV28 and TRBJ2-7, with D possibly matching TRBD1 (6 bases). V dropped 6 bases and J dropped 7 bases, with 25 bases sitting between them. The V gene's germline CDR1 is MDHEN and CDR2 SYDVKM. The CDR3 extends over 16 amino acids.

Comment on this clonotype: A clone one base away is much larger, so this may be a read error. The genes are TRBV9 and TRBJ2-5, with D perhaps TRBD2 (5 bases). Germline V CDR1 and CDR2: SGDLS, YYNGEE. This CDR3 comprises 15 residues. Trimming cost V 1 base and J 4 bases, with 14 bases left between them. The CDR3 DNA reads as TGTGCCAGCAGCGTATCGGGGTCCGAGAGAGAGACCCAGTACTTC. Translated: CASSVSGSERETQYF.

Comments on this clonotype: This sequence may be a read error, since a much larger clone differs from it by one base. The chain is built from TRBV2 and TRBJ2-5; no clear D gene. The germline gives CDR1 SNHLY, CDR2 FYNNEI. This CDR3 region has 14 residues. V shed 3 bases and J shed 3 bases, with 11 bases lying between them. The CDR3 nucleotides are TGTGCCAGCAGTGATGGCCAGGCCGAAGAGACCCAGTACTTC. It yields the protein CASSDGQAEETQYF.

This clonotype occurred many times. The chain links TRBV11-3 to TRBJ1-5, with D possibly being TRBD1 (5 bases). Per the germline V gene, CDR1 is SGHNT and CDR2 is YENEEA. This CDR3 has 14 amino acids. The ends were cut back, 10 bases at V and 4 bases at J, with 17 bases in the middle. The CDR3 sequence is CATLVGVDNQPQHF. CDR3 DNA: TGTGCCACCCTTGTGGGGGTCGATAATCAGCCCCAGCATTTT.

About this clonotype: A much bigger clone sits one base away, suggesting this may be a read error. This chain joins TRBV20-1 and TRBJ1-1, with D unresolved. Germline CDR1 and CDR2: DFQATT and SNEGSKA (reference sequence). CDR3 length equals 16 residues. V lost 2 bases and J lost 3, with 19 bases in between. This chain's CDR3 is CSARITTGGRDTEAFF. CDR3 nucleotides: TGCAGTGCTAGAATCACCACCGGCGGTAGGGACACTGAAGCTTTCTTT.

Many counts were recorded for this clonotype. The chain is built from TRBV5-1 and TRBJ2-5; either TRBD1 or TRBD2 may fit D (5 bases each). This CDR3 region has 13 residues. Germline V gene data show CDR1 as SGHRS and CDR2 as YFSETQ. The V end lost 6 bases, the J end lost 5 bases, and 14 bases lay between the germline ends. CDR3 sequence reads: CASTGTSGETQYF. The CDR3 DNA follows: TGCGCCAGCACCGGGACCTCGGGGGAGACCCAGTACTTC.

The chain has TRBV4-1 and TRBJ1-4; D might be TRBD1 (6 bases). The CDR3 consists of 15 residues. The V gene lost 6 bases and the J gene lost 3 bases, with 14 bases spanning the gap. Looked up from germline, CDR1 is MGHRA and CDR2 is YSYEKL. In nucleotides, the CDR3 is TGCGCCAGCAGTCTCTCGGGGGCGCCTAATGAAAAACTGTTTTTT. Residues: CASSLSGAPNEKLFF.

This clonotype was recorded a few times. The chain has TRBV28 and TRBJ2-3; 10 nucleotides line up with TRBD2. The CDR3 sequence is 14 residues long. Germline CDR1 and CDR2: MDHEN and SYDVKM. V lost 10 bases to trimming and J lost 4 bases; unmatched junction nucleotides: 8. CDR3 DNA sequence: TGTGCCATCGAAGAGCGGGGGGGACCAGATACGCAGTATTTT. Residues: CAIEERGGPDTQYF.

This clonotype was detected many times. This chain links TRBV5-1 with TRBJ2-1; weak D call: TRBD1 (6 bases). V lost 4 bases, J lost 6 bases, and 17 bases lay in between. The length of the CDR3 is 15 residues. Germline CDR1 is SGHRS and CDR2 is YFSETQ. CDR3 DNA sequence: TGCGCCAGCAGCCATACAAGCTACAGGGCCAATGAGCAGTTCTTC. Translating it yields CASSHTSYRANEQFF.

The rearrangement links TRBV5-1 to TRBJ1-2; no reliable D call. The CDR3 is made up of 14 amino acids. Trimming shortened V by 5 bases and J by 5 bases, and 16 bases separated the two germline ends. Germline values: CDR1 SGHRS, CDR2 YFSETQ. CDR3 amino acids: CASSNTNTGYGYTF. CDR3 sequence (DNA): TGCGCCAGCAGTAATACCAACACGGGTTATGGCTACACCTTC.

This clonotype was seen more than once but under ten times. This chain connects TRBV18 to TRBJ1-4; D unclear. Germline V gives CDR1 KGHSH, CDR2 LQKENI. The CDR3 is 15 amino acids. Trimming left V 6 bases short and J 6 bases short, with 17 bases between. The CDR3 spells CASSYGAGYDEKLFF. Written as DNA, the CDR3 is TGTGCCAGCTCTTACGGCGCCGGGTACGATGAAAAACTGTTTTTT.

This clonotype has ten or more counts. The chain combines TRBV5-6 with TRBJ1-5, with 8 bases lining up with TRBD1. This CDR3 comprises 18 residues. With 4 bases clipped from V and 4 bases from J, the junction kept 16 bases outside the gene matches. Per germline, CDR1 SGHDT and CDR2 YYEEEE. The CDR3 nucleotides are TGTGCCAGCAGCGACACGGGCCGACTACAGGGGGGGAATCAGCCCCAGCATTTT. This codes for CASSDTGRLQGGNQPQHF.

This sequence joins TRBV25-1 and TRBJ2-7; D gene ambiguous. Trimming removed 4 bases at V and 2 bases at J, with 9 bases between. Germline V gene lookup returns CDR1 MGHDK and CDR2 SYGVNS. The CDR3 consists of 13 residues. The CDR3 loop is CASSGSGTYEQYF. The CDR3 DNA reads TGTGCCAGCAGTGGTTCGGGCACCTACGAGCAGTACTTC.

This chain joins TRBV12-3 or TRBV12-4 and TRBJ2-1; TRBD1 matches 7 bases. The V and J ends lost 6 bases and 0 bases, in that order; junction bases with no gene match: 5. The CDR3 runs 15 residues. CDR3 sequence reads: CASSQDRDSYNEQFF. CDR3 bases: TGTGCCAGCAGCCAAGACAGGGACTCCTACAATGAGCAGTTCTTC.

A few counts support this clonotype. The rearrangement uses TRBV7-8 and TRBJ2-1, with a weak D call TRBD2 (7 bases). This CDR3 is built from 14 residues. Looked up from germline, CDR1 is SGHVS and CDR2 is FQNEAQ. Deletions cut 1 base from V and 7 bases from J, with 11 bases between. CDR3 coding DNA: TGTGCCAGCAGCTTAGGGGGGGGCCTAAATGAGCAGTTCTTC. It yields the protein CASSLGGGLNEQFF.

This clonotype showed up just a few times. The chain is built from TRBV2 and TRBJ2-3, with 9 bases aligning to TRBD2. The J segment lost 7 bases and the V segment lost 6 bases, leaving 11 bases of the junction unmatched. CDR3 length: 15 amino acids. Germline assignment: CDR1 SNHLY and CDR2 FYNNEI. The CDR3 nucleotides read TGTGCCAGCAGCGAAACCCTAGCGGGGAGTAATACGCAGTATTTT. It encodes CASSETLAGSNTQYF.